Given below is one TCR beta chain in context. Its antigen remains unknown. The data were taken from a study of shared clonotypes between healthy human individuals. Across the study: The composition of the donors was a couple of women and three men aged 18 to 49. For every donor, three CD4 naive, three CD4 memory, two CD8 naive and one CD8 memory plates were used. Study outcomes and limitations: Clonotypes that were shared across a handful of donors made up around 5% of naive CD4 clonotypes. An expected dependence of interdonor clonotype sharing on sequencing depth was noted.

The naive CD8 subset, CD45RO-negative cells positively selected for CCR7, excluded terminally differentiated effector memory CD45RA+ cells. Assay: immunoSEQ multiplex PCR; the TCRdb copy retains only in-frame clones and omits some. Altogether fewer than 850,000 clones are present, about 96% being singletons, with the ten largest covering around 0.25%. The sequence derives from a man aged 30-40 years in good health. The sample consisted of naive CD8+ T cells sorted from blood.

CDR3 amino acids: CATSRRGGRVFNTGELFF. The CDR3 bases are TGTGCCACCAGCCGCCGTGGCGGGAGGGTTTTTAACACCGGGGAGCTGTTTTTT. The chain links TRBV15 to TRBJ2-2, with 9 bases that match TRBD2. The CDR3 totals 18 residues. Germline V gene lookup returns CDR1 LNHNV and CDR2 YYDKDF (reference sequence). V gave up 5 bases and J gave up 2 bases; unmatched junction bases: 12. The whole variable domain, filled in from reference TRBV15 and TRBJ2-2, reads DAMVIQNPRYQVTQFGKPVTLSCSQTLNHNVMYWYQQKSSQAPKLLFHYYDKDFNNEADTPDNFQSRRPNTSFCFLDIRSPGLGDTAMYLCATSRRGGRVFNTGELFFGEGSRLTVL.